Listed here are 26 T cell receptor beta chains from one sample, sequenced in a study of T cells after yellow fever vaccination. TCRdb re-analysed the 5' RACE reads in MiXCR, keeping a single row per CDR3 protein. This table holds 50,000 to 60,000 distinct CDR3 sequences, 6% to 8.5% found once. The source material was CD8+ T cells not binding an NS4B(214-222) dextramer, sorted from PBMCs, sampled more than 35 days after the first yellow fever vaccination. The source is a man aged 18 to 35 who received the YFV17D yellow fever vaccine.

This clonotype was detected many times. The chain carries TRBV4-1 and TRBJ2-3; D gene ambiguous. CDR1 is MGHRA, CDR2 YSYEKL, per germline. The CDR3 is 15 amino acids. The germline V and J ends were trimmed by 7 bases and 1 base, with 15 bases remaining between them. Here the CDR3 DNA reads TGCGCCAGCACCACGATCGAGACTCGCACAGATACGCAGTATTTT. Translated, it gives CASTTIETRTDTQYF.

This clonotype was recorded at least ten times. The chain carries TRBV2 and TRBJ1-1; tentatively, D is TRBD1 (5 bases). The CDR3 consists of 14 residues. Deletions cut 3 bases from V and 2 bases from J, with 10 bases between. Germline V gives CDR1 SNHLY, CDR2 FYNNEI. The CDR3, as DNA: TGTGCCAGCAGTGATGGGGGAGGAAACACTGAAGCTTTCTTT. It encodes CASSDGGGNTEAFF.

This clonotype was seen repeatedly, ten times or more. Germline is not matched at one junction end, which may reflect a read error. The genes are TRBV4-1 and TRBJ2-1, with no clear D. Per the germline V gene, CDR1 is MGHRA and CDR2 is YSYEKL. The CDR3 has 14 amino acids. CDR3 coding DNA: TGCGCCAGCAGCCAAGACCCTGTCCTTGTTCCCCCTCTCTTC. It translates to CASSQDPVLVPPLF.

As concerns this clonotype: It may be a read error: a sequence one base away is much more abundant. The rearrangement links TRBV4-3 to TRBJ2-2, with 9 bases identical to TRBD1. The CDR3 is 15 amino acids. Germline V CDR1 and CDR2: LGHNA, YSLEER. After removal of 4 bases from V and 9 bases from J, the junction contained 9 bases not matched to a gene. The CDR3 DNA reads as TGCGCCAGCAGCCTGGGACAGGGAGGGACCAGGGAGCTGTTTTTT. Its translation: CASSLGQGGTRELFF.

The sample holds a few counts of this clonotype. V gene TRBV4-3 combines with J gene TRBJ2-2, with 7 bases identical to TRBD2. The V segment lost 0 bases and the J segment 4 bases; nucleotides outside the gene matches: 8. The V gene's germline CDR1 is LGHNA and CDR2 YSLEER. This CDR3 has 17 amino acids. Written as DNA, the CDR3 is TGCGCCAGCAGCCAAGATGCGGCTAGCGGTCGCACCGGGGAGCTGTTTTTT. Amino acid sequence: CASSQDAASGRTGELFF.

This clonotype was detected only a few times. The chain couples TRBV4-1 to TRBJ1-2; D possibly corresponds to TRBD1 (5 bases). CDR3 size: 16 residues. Trimming stripped 1 base from V and 2 bases from J, with 14 bases between. The germline CDR1 and CDR2 sequences are MGHRA and YSYEKL. The CDR3 sequence: CASSQVADTLNYGYTF. In DNA form, the CDR3 reads TGCGCCAGCAGCCAAGTTGCGGACACACTCAACTATGGCTACACCTTC.

In this sample, this clonotype turned up many times. The germline gene is not matched at one end of the junction; a read error may be the cause. CDR3 amino acids: CASRGGTEAFF. The CDR3 nucleotides are TGTGCCAGCCGTGGGGGCACTGAAGCTTTCTTT. The genes are TRBV4-1 and TRBJ1-1; a possible D gene is TRBD1 (5 bases). CDR1 is MGHRA, CDR2 YSYEKL, per germline. This CDR3 contains 11 residues.

The CDR3 DNA reads as TGTGCCACCAGCAGAGAAGTTGCAGATACGCAGTATTTT. Amino acids: CATSREVADTQYF. The V call is TRBV15, the J call TRBJ2-3; D is undetermined. The CDR3 has 13 residues. V lost 0 bases and J 4 bases, leaving 5 bases between the germline ends. Looked up from germline, CDR1 is LNHNV and CDR2 is YYDKDF (reference sequence). Complete variable domain (other parts from reference TRBV15 and TRBJ2-3): DAMVIQNPRYQVTQFGKPVTLSCSQTLNHNVMYWYQQKSSQAPKLLFHYYDKDFNNEADTPDNFQSRRPNTSFCFLDIRSPGLGDTAMYLCATSREVADTQYFGPGTRLTVL.

In its sample, this clonotype was seen a few times. One end of the junction does not line up with germline, which may come from a read error. This chain connects TRBV19 to TRBJ1-2; no reliable D call. This CDR3 region has 11 residues. Per germline, CDR1 LNHDA and CDR2 SQIVND (reference sequence). The CDR3 DNA reads TGCTCCACGGAGGGCAACTATGGCTACACCTTC. It codes for CSTEGNYGYTF.

This clonotype was observed many times. This sequence joins TRBV5-1 and TRBJ2-2; no firm D call. With 1 base removed from V and 7 bases from J, the gap between germline ends came to 2 bases. The germline CDR1 and CDR2 sequences are SGHRS and YFSETQ. The CDR3 spans 11 residues. DNA for the CDR3: TGCGCCAGCAGCTTGCTCGGGGAGCTGTTTTTT. Its translation: CASSLLGELFF.

The gene calls are TRBV12-3 or TRBV12-4 and TRBJ2-7; 8 bases match TRBD2. The CDR3 contains 14 residues. The V gene end was trimmed by 4 bases and the J gene end by 3 bases; junction bases not matched to a gene: 5. The DNA of the CDR3 is TGTGCCAGCAGTTCAGCGGGGGAAAGCTACGAGCAGTACTTC. Its translation is CASSSAGESYEQYF.

In this sample, this clonotype turned up a few times. This chain joins TRBV24-1 and TRBJ2-2, with 11 bases lining up with TRBD1. In germline, CDR1 is KGHDR, CDR2 SFDVKD. The CDR3 runs to 16 residues. Trimming removed 4 bases from V and 5 bases from J; junction bases left unmatched: 5. The CDR3: CATSETGTGGTGELFF. CDR3 DNA: TGTGCCACCAGTGAAACCGGGACAGGGGGAACCGGGGAGCTGTTTTTT.

This clonotype was seen a few times. The J gene is TRBJ2-7, the V gene TRBV29-1; no firm D call. V was trimmed by 3 bases and J by 0 bases, leaving 9 bases between them. The germline gives CDR1 SQVTM, CDR2 ANQGSEA. The CDR3 consists of 13 residues. This CDR3 is CSVDGQNSYEQYF. In DNA form, the CDR3 reads TGCAGCGTTGACGGGCAGAACTCCTACGAGCAGTACTTC.

This sequence joins TRBV10-3 and TRBJ1-2, with 7 positions matching TRBD1. The CDR3 contains 14 residues. CDR1 is ENHRY, CDR2 SYGVKD, per germline. V was clipped by 4 bases and J by 5 bases; unmatched bases: 7. In DNA, the CDR3 is TGTGCCATCAGTGTGTCGGGACAGAGTTATGGCTACACCTTC. This gives the protein CAISVSGQSYGYTF.

The chain employs TRBV7-9 and TRBJ2-3, with 9 bases matching TRBD2. The CDR3 is 15 residues long. CDR1 is SEHNR, CDR2 FQNEAQ, per germline (reference sequence). J gave up 6 bases and V 5 bases, and 9 bases lay outside the gene matches. CDR3 in amino acids: CASSPRSSGIDTQYF. Written as DNA, the CDR3 is TGTGCCAGCAGCCCGAGGTCTAGCGGGATTGATACGCAGTATTTT.

This clonotype was detected ten times or more. The gene calls are TRBV20-1 and TRBJ2-4; D is undetermined. The CDR3 has 14 residues. Trimming took 4 bases from V and 1 from J, leaving 11 bases between them. Per the germline V gene, CDR1 is DFQATT and CDR2 is SNEGSKA (reference sequence). CDR3 DNA: TGCAGTGCTATGGACCCCAGGGCCAAAAACATTCAGTACTTC. This encodes CSAMDPRAKNIQYF.

This clonotype was recorded at least ten times. The chain couples TRBV12-3 or TRBV12-4 to TRBJ2-5; D remains ambiguous. CDR3 length: 13 amino acids. Trimming pared 8 bases from V and 6 bases from J, leaving 16 bases between. CDR3 region: CASGGWSGQTQYF. The CDR3 DNA reads TGTGCCAGCGGTGGGTGGTCTGGACAGACCCAGTACTTC.

This clonotype was seen repeatedly, ten times or more. J is TRBJ2-5 and V is TRBV6-1; TRBD1 might be the D (5 bases). This CDR3 is built from 14 residues. The V end was cut by 1 base, the J end by 5 bases, with 11 bases between. Germline V gene lookup returns CDR1 MNHNS and CDR2 SASEGT. CDR3 in DNA: TGTGCCAGCAGTGAAGAAGGGGTTTGGGAGACCCAGTACTTC. Protein: CASSEEGVWETQYF.

The table lists this clonotype with a few counts. The V call is TRBV20-1, the J call TRBJ1-1, with TRBD1 identical over 7 bases. Germline CDR1 and CDR2: DFQATT and SNEGSKA (reference sequence). V lost 6 bases to trimming and J lost 4 bases; unmatched junction nucleotides: 5. The CDR3 extends over 12 amino acids. CDR3 sequence (DNA): TGCAGTGCGCGGACAGGAGGCACTGAAGCTTTCTTT. Translated, it gives CSARTGGTEAFF.

The table lists this clonotype with a few counts. The chain has TRBV27 and TRBJ2-7, with D possibly TRBD1 on 6 matching bases. CDR3 length: 16 residues. Germline V lookup: CDR1 MNHEY, CDR2 SMNVEV (reference sequence). V gave up 2 bases and J gave up 4 bases, with 18 bases separating them. CDR3 sequence (DNA): TGTGCCAGCAGTTTAACCGGGGCCGGGACACCTTACGAGCAGTACTTC. It encodes CASSLTGAGTPYEQYF.

This clonotype occurred many times. V gene TRBV7-9 combines with J gene TRBJ2-1; D possibly corresponds to TRBD2 (7 bases). This CDR3 is 16 amino acids long. The germline CDR1 and CDR2 sequences are SEHNR and FQNEAQ (reference sequence). V dropped 5 bases and J dropped 0 bases, with 14 bases sitting between them. CDR3 loop: CASSKGGGPSYNEQFF. The CDR3 region has the DNA TGTGCCAGCAGCAAGGGGGGGGGACCCTCCTACAATGAGCAGTTCTTC.

This clonotype was observed at least ten times. This rearrangement joins TRBV28 to TRBJ2-5, with 8 bases matching TRBD2. V shed 11 bases and J 2 bases; nucleotides not matched to a gene: 7. The germline V gene has CDR1 MDHEN and CDR2 SYDVKM. The CDR3 runs to 13 residues. CDR3 coding DNA: TGTGCCTCCGGGGGGGGCATTCAAGAGACCCAGTACTTC. Translation: CASGGGIQETQYF. Drawing the rest from reference TRBV28 and TRBJ2-5, the complete variable domain is DVKVTQSSRYLVKRTGEKVFLECVQDMDHENMFWYRQDPGLGLRLIYFSYDVKMKEKGDIPEGYSVSREKKERFSLILESASTNQTSMYLCASGGGIQETQYFGPGTRLLVL.

V is TRBV5-1 and J is TRBJ1-5; a weak D match, TRBD1 (5 bases). From germline, CDR1 is SGHRS and CDR2 YFSETQ. The CDR3 length is 15 residues. V was clipped by 2 bases and J by 2 bases, with 11 bases between them. As DNA, the CDR3 is TGCGCCAGCAGCTTCGAGGGGAAGCGCAATCAGCCCCAGCATTTT. Encoded protein: CASSFEGKRNQPQHF.

CDR3 amino acids: CASSPPGRGTDTQYF. CDR3 in DNA: TGTGCCAGCAGCCCCCCCGGCAGGGGCACAGATACGCAGTATTTT. This chain joins TRBV12-3 or TRBV12-4 and TRBJ2-3, with TRBD1 as a possible D gene (5 bases). This CDR3 region has 15 residues. The V end lost 6 bases, the J end lost 1 base, and 14 bases lay between the germline ends.

This clonotype has ten or more counts. The chain links TRBV4-1 to TRBJ2-5, with unresolved D. The CDR3 has 14 amino acids. Trimming took 2 bases from V and 1 from J, leaving 8 bases between them. The germline CDR1 and CDR2 sequences are MGHRA and YSYEKL. The CDR3: CASSQRATQETQYF. The CDR3 DNA sequence: TGCGCCAGCAGCCAACGAGCTACCCAAGAGACCCAGTACTTC.

CDR3 sequence (DNA): TGTGCCAGCAGTGGGACAGGAGGAAATAGAGACACCATATATTTT. This gives the protein CASSGTGGNRDTIYF. This chain links TRBV12-3 or TRBV12-4 with TRBJ1-3; 8 bases fit TRBD1. V gave up 5 bases and J gave up 8 bases; unmatched junction bases: 11. This CDR3 comprises 15 residues.